A selection of T cell receptor beta chains follows, all from one sample in a study of cytomegalovirus exposure and HLA in healthy donors. Using immunoSEQ multiplex PCR, the repertoire was profiled, and TCRdb retains in-frame clones only, with some absent. The table lists over 80,000 clones, approximately 60% of them singletons. The sample consisted of PBMCs. The source is a boy aged 5-17 years in good health and CMV-seropositive. CDR3s include the opening cysteine and the closing phenylalanine or tryptophan. The order of the fields is CDR3 length, J gene, D gene, clone size, V gene, CDR3 DNA, CDR3 protein. The D gene is left open where the match is weak. Clone size appears in some rows only: once, few, many, or a class for an expanded clone.

>14|TRBJ1-1|-|-|TRBV29-1
TGCAGCGTTGAAATTTCGGGAGGGAACCCTGAAGCTTTCTTT
CSVEISGGNPEAFF
>15|TRBJ1-3|TRBD1|-|TRBV19
TGTGCCAGTATGATTGGGACAGGGGCCGGAAACACCATATATTTT
CASMIGTGAGNTIYF
>15|TRBJ1-1|-|-|TRBV6-5
TGTGCCAGCAGTTACTCGGTTGACTGGCACACTGAAGCTTTCTTT
CASSYSVDWHTEAFF
>14|TRBJ2-7|-|once|TRBV2
TGTGCCAGCAGTGAAGTTCAAGCTTTATACGAGCAGTACTTC
CASSEVQALYEQYF
>17|TRBJ2-7|TRBD1|-|TRBV2
TGTGCCAGCAGTGAACCGCAGGACAGGGGACCCTCCTACGAGCAGTACTTC
CASSEPQDRGPSYEQYF
>19|TRBJ1-2|-|-|TRBV4-2
TGTGCCAGCAGCCAAGATTTAAGGGAGACAGGATTGACATTGGGGGGCTACACCTTC
CASSQDLRETGLTLGGYTF
>17|TRBJ1-6|-|-|TRBV6-1
TGTGCCAGCAGTGAAATTGCACAGATGCTTTATAATTCACCCCTCCACTTT
CASSEIAQMLYNSPLHF
>17|TRBJ1-2|-|few|TRBV9
TGTGCCAGCAGCGATAATCAAGAAACCGGGGAAAACTATGGCTACACCTTC
CASSDNQETGENYGYTF
>12|TRBJ1-1|-|-|TRBV29-1
TGCAGCGTTGTAAGTAGTTACACTGAAGCTTTCTTT
CSVVSSYTEAFF
>15|TRBJ1-2|-|few|TRBV27
TGTGCCAGCAGTTTAAGATCGCCAGGGTGGAATGGCTACACCTTC
CASSLRSPGWNGYTF